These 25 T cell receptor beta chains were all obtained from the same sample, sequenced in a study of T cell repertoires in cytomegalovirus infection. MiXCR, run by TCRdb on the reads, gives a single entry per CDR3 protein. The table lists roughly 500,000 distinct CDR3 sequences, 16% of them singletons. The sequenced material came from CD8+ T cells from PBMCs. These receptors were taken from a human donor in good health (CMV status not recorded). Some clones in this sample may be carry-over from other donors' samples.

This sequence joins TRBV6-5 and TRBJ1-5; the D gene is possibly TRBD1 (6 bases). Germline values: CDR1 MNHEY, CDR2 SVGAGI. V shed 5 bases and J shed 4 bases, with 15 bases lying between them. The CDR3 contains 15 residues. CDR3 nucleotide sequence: TGTGCCAGCAGTCTTACTCTGGGGGCTAATCAGCCCCAGCATTTT. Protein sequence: CASSLTLGANQPQHF.

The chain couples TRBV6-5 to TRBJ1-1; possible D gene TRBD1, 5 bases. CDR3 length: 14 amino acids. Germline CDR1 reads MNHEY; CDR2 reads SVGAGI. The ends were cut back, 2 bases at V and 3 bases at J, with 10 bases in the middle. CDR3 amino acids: CASSYGRAYTEAFF. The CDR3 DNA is TGTGCCAGCAGTTACGGCAGGGCGTACACTGAAGCTTTCTTT.

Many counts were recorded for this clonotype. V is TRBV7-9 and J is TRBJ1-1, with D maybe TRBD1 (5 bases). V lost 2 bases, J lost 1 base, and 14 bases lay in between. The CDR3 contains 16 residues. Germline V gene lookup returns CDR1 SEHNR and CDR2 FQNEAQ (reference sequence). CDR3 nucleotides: TGTGCCAGCAGCTTAATTGCTCGGGGCCCGAACACTGAAGCTTTCTTT. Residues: CASSLIARGPNTEAFF.

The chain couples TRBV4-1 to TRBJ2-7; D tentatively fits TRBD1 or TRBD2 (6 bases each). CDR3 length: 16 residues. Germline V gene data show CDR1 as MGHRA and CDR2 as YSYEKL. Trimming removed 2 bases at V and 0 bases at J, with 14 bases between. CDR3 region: CASSQSGGPSSYEQYF. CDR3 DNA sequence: TGCGCCAGCAGCCAATCCGGGGGCCCCAGCTCCTACGAGCAGTACTTC.

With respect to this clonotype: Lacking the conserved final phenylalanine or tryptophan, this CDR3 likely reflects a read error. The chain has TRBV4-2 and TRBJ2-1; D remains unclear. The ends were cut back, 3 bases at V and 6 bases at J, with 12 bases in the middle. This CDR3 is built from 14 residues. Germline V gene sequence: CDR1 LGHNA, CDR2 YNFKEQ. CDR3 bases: TGTGCCAGCAGCCATCCCCTGGGCTTCAATGAGCAGTTCTTA. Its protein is CASSHPLGFNEQFL.

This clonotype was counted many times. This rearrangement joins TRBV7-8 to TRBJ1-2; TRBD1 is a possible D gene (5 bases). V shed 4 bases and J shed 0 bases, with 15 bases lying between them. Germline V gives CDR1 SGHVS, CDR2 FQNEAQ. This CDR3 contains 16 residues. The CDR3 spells CASSSDGGGANYGYTF. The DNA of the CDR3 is TGTGCCAGCAGCTCGGATGGCGGGGGGGCTAACTATGGCTACACCTTC.

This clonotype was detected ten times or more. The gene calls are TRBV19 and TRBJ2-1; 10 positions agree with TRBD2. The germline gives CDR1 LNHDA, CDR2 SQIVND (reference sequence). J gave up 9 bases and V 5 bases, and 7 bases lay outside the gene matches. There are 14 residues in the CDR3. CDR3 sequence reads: CASSPAGGPGEQFF. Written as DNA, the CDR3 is TGTGCCAGTAGTCCAGCGGGAGGGCCGGGTGAGCAGTTCTTC.

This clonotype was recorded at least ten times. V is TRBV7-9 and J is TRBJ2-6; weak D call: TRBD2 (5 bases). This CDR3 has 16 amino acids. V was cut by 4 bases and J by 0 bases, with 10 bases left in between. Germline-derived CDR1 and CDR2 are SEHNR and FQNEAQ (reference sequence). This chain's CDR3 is CASSSSRGSGANVLTF. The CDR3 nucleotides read TGTGCCAGCAGCTCCTCACGGGGCTCTGGGGCCAACGTCCTGACTTTC.

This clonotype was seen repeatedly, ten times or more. The CDR3 here is CASSQGINSNSPLHF. For the CDR3, the DNA is TGTGCCAGCAGCCAGGGGATCAACAGTAACTCACCCCTCCACTTT. V is TRBV4-2 and J is TRBJ1-6; D is unclear. In germline, CDR1 is LGHNA, CDR2 YNFKEQ. The V end was cut by 3 bases, the J end by 10 bases, with 16 bases between. The CDR3 has 15 amino acids.

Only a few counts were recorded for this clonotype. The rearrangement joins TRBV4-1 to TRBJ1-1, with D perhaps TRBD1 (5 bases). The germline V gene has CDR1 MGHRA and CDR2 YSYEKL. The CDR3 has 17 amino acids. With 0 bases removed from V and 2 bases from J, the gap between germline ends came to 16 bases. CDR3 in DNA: TGCGCCAGCAGCCAAGAGGCTAGTAGACAGACTAACACTGAAGCTTTCTTT. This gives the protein CASSQEASRQTNTEAFF.

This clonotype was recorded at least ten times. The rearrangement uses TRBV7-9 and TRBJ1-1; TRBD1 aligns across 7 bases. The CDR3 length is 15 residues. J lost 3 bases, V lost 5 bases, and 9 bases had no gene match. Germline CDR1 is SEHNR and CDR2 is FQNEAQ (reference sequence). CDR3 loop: CASSPPEGADTEAFF. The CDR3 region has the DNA TGTGCCAGCAGCCCGCCCGAGGGGGCGGACACTGAAGCTTTCTTT.

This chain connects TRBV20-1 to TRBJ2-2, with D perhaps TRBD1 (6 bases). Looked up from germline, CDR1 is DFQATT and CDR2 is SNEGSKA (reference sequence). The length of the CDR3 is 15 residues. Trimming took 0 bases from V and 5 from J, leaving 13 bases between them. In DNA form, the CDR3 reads TGCAGTGCTAGAGAGCAGGGGCGATATACCGGGGAGCTGTTTTTT. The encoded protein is CSAREQGRYTGELFF.

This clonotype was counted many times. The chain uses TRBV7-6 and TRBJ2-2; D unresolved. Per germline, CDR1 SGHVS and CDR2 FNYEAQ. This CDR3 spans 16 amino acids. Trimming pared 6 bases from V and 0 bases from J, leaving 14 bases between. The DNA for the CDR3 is TGTGCCAGCAGTCACCCTGGTGGGGCGAACACCGGGGAGCTGTTTTTT. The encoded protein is CASSHPGGANTGELFF.

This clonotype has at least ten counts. The CDR3 DNA follows: TGTGCCAGTAGTAGCCGACAGGGGTGGTACGAGCAGTACTTC. Amino acid sequence: CASSSRQGWYEQYF. The chain uses TRBV19 and TRBJ2-7, with 8 nucleotides matching TRBD1. The V gene end was trimmed by 4 bases and the J gene end by 4 bases; junction bases not matched to a gene: 6. The CDR3 has 14 residues. CDR1 and CDR2 from the germline V gene are LNHDA and SQIVND (reference sequence).

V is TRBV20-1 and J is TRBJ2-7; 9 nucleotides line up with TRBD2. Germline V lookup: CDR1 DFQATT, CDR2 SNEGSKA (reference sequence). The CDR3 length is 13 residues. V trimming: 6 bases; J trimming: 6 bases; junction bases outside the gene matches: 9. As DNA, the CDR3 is TGCAGTGCCGCCCGCGGGAGGGCCATCGAGCAGTACTTC. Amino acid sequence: CSAARGRAIEQYF.

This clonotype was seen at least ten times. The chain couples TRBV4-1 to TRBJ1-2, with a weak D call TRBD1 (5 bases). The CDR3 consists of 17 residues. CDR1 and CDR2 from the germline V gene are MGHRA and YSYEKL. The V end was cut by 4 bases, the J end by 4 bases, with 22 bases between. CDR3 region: CASSPTTPGEGFYGYTF. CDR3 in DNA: TGCGCCAGCAGCCCAACAACCCCCGGGGAGGGGTTCTATGGCTACACCTTC.

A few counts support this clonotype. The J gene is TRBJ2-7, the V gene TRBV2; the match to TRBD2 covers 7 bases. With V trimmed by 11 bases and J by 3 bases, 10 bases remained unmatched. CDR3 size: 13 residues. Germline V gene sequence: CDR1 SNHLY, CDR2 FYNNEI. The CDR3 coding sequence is TGTGCCGCGATCCAGCGGGGAAACTACGAGCAGTACTTC. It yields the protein CAAIQRGNYEQYF.

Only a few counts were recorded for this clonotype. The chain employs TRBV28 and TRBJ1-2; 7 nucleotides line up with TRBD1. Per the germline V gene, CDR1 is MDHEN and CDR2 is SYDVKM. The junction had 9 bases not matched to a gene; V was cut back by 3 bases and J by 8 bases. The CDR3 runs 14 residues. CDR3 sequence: CASSFLGGAGGYTF. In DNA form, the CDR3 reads TGTGCCAGCAGTTTTCTAGGGGGCGCAGGGGGCTACACCTTC.

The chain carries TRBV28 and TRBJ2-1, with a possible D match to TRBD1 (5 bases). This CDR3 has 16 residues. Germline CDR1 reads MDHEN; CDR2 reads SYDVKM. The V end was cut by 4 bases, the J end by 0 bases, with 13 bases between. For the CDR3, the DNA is TGTGCCAGCAGTTCGCAGACAGAGAGCTCCTACAATGAGCAGTTCTTC. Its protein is CASSSQTESSYNEQFF.

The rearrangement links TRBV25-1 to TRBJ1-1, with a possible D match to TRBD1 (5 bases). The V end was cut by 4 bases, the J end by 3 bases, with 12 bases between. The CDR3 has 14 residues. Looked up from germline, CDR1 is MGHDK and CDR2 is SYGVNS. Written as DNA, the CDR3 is TGTGCCAGCAGTGCCCCCGGGGCCTACACTGAAGCTTTCTTT. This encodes CASSAPGAYTEAFF.

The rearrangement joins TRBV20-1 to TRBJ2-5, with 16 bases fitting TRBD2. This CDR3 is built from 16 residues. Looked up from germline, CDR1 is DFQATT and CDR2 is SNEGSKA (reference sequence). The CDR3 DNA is TGCCATGTAGGGACTAGCGGGAGGGCCGGTGAAGAGACCCAGTACTTC. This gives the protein CHVGTSGRAGEETQYF.

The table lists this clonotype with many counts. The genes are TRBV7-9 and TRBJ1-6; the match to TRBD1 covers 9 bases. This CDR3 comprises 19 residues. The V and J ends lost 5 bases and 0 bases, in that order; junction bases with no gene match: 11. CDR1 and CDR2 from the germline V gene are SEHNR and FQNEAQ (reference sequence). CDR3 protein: CASSIRQGELGSYNSPLHF. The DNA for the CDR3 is TGTGCCAGCAGCATACGACAGGGGGAACTTGGCTCCTATAATTCACCCCTCCACTTT.

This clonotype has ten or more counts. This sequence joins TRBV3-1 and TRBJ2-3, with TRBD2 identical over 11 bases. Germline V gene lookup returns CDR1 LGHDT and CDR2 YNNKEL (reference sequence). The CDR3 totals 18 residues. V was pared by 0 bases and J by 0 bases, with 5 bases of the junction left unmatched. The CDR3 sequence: CASSQDPWTSGSTDTQYF. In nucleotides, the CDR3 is TGTGCCAGCAGCCAAGATCCGTGGACTAGCGGGAGCACAGATACGCAGTATTTT.

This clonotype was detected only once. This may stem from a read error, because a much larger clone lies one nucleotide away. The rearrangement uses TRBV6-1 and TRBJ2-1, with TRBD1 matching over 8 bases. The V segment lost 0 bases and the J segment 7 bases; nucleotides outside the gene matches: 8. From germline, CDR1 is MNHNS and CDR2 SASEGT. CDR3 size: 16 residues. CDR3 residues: CASSEANRGIINEQFF. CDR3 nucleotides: TGTGCCAGCAGTGAAGCTAACAGGGGGATTATAAATGAGCAGTTCTTC.

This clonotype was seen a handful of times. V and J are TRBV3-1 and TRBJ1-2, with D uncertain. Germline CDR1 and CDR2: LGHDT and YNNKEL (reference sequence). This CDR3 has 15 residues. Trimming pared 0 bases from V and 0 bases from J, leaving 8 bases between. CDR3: CASSQDSRANYGYTF. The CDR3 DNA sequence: TGTGCCAGCAGCCAAGATTCTAGGGCTAACTATGGCTACACCTTC.